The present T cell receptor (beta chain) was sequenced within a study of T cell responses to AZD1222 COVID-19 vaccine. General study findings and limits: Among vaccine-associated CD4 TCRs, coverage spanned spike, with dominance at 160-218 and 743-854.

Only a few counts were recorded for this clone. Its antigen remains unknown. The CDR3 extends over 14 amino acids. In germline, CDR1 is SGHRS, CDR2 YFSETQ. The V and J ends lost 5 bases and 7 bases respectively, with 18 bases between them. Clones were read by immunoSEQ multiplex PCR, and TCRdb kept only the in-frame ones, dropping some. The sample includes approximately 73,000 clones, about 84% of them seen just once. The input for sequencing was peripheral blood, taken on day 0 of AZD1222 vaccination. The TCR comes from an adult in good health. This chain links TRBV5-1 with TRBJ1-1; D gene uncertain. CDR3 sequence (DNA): TGCGCCAGCAGGGGAACAGCGAACCTACTTGAAGCTTTCTTT. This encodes CASRGTANLLEAFF.